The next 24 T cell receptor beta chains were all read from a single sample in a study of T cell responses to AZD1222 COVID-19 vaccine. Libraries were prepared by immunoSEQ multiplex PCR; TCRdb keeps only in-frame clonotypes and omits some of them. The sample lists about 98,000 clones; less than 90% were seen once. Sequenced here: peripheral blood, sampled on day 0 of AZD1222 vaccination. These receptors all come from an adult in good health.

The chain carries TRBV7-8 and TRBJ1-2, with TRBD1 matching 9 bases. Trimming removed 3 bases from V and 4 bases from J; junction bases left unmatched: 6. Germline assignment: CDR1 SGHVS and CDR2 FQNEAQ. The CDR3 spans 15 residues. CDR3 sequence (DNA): TGTGCCAGCAGCTTCCGGGACAGGGCCACCTATGGCTACACCTTC. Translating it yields CASSFRDRATYGYTF.

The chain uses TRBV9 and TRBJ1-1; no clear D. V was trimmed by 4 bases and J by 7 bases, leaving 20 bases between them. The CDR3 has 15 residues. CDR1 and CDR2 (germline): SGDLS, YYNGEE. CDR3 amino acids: CASSWAGRLGDEAFF. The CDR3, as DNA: TGTGCCAGCAGCTGGGCAGGAAGGCTTGGGGATGAAGCTTTCTTT.

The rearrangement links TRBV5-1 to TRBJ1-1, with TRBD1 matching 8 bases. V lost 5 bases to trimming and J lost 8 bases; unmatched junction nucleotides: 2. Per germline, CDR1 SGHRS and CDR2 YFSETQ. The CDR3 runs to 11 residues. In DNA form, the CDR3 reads TGCGCCAGCAGTCGGGACAGGGAAGCTTTCTTT. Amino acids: CASSRDREAFF.

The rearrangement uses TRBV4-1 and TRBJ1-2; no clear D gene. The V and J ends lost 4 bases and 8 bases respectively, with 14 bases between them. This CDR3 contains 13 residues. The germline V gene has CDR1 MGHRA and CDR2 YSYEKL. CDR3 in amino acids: CASSPLGGAGYTF. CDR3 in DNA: TGCGCCAGCAGCCCTCTGGGAGGTGCGGGCTACACCTTC.

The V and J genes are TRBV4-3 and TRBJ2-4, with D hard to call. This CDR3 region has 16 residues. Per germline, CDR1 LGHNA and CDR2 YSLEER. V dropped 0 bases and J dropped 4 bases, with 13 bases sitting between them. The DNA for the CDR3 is TGCGCCAGCAGCCAAGAAGTATTTGGCAGTAAAAACATTCAGTACTTC. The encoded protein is CASSQEVFGSKNIQYF.

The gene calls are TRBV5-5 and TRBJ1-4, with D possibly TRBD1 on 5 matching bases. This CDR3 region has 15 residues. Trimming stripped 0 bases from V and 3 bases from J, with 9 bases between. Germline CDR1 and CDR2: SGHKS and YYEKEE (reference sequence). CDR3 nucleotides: TGTGCCAGCAGCTTGGACGGGACCCCTAATGAAAAACTGTTTTTT. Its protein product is CASSLDGTPNEKLFF.

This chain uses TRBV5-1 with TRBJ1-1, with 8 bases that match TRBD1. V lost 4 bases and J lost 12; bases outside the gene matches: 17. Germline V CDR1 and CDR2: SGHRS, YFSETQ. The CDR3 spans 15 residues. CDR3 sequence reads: CASSQGQDPGISTFF. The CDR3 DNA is TGCGCCAGCAGCCAGGGACAGGATCCGGGTATTTCGACTTTCTTT.

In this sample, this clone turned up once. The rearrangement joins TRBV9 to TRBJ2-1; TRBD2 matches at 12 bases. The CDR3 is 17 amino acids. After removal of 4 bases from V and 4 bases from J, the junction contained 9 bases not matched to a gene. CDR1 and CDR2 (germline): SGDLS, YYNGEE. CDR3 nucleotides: TGTGCCAGCAGCCCCCCCGGACTAGCGGGGTTTTACAATGAGCAGTTCTTC. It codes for CASSPPGLAGFYNEQFF.

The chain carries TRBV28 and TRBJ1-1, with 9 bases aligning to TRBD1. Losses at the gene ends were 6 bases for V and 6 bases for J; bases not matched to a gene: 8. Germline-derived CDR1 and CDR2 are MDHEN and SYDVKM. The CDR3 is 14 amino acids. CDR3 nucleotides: TGTGCCAGCAGCAACCGGGACAGGGTCTCTGAAGCTTTCTTT. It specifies CASSNRDRVSEAFF.

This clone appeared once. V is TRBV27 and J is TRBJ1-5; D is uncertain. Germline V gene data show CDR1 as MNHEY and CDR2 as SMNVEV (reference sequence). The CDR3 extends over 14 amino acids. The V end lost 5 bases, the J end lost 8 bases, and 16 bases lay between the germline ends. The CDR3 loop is CASSVIGERKPQHF. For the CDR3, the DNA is TGTGCCAGCAGTGTGATCGGGGAAAGAAAGCCCCAGCATTTT.

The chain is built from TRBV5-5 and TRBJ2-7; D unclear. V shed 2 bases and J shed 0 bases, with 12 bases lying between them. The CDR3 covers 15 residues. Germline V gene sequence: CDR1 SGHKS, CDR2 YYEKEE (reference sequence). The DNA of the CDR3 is TGTGCCAGCAGCTTTCTCAGAGGTCCCTCCTACGAGCAGTACTTC. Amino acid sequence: CASSFLRGPSYEQYF.

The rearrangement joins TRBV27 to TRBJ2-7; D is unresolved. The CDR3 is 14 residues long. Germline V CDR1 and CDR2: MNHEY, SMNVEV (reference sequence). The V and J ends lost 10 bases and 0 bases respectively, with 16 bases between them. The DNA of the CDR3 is TGTGCCACCGCGGTCTCCTGGAGCTCCTACGAGCAGTACGTC. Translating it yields CATAVSWSSYEQYV.

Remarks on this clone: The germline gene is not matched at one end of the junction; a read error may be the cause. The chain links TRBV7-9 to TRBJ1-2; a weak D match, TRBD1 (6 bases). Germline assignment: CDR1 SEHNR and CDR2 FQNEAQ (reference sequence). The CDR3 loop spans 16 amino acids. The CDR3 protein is CASSLAEESRGVSIYF. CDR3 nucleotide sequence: TGTGCCAGCAGCTTAGCAGAAGAGTCCAGGGGCGTTTCCATTTACTTC.

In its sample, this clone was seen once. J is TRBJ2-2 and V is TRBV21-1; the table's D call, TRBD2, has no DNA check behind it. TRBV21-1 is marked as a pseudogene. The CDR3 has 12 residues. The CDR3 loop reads CASSNGDGELFF. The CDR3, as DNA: TGTGCCAGCAGCAACGGAGACGGGGAGCTGTTTTTT.

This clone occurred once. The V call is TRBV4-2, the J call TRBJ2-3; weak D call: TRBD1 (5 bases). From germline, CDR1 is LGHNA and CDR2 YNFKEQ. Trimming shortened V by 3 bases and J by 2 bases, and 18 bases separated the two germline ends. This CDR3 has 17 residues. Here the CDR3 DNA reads TGTGCCAGCAGCCAGGGCCGTCTAGGGGAACACACAGATACGCAGTATTTT. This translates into CASSQGRLGEHTDTQYF.

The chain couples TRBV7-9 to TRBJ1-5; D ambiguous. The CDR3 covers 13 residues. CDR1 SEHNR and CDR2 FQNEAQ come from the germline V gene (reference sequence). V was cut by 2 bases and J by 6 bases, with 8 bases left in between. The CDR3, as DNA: TGTGCCAGCAGCTTATCCCAGATTCAGCCCCAGCATTTT. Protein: CASSLSQIQPQHF.

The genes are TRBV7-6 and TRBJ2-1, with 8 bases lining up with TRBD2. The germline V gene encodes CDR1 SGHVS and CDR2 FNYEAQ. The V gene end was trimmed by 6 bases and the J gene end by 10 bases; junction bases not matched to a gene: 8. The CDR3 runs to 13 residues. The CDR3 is CASREMIAGEQFF. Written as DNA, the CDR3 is TGTGCCAGCAGGGAAATGATAGCGGGGGAGCAGTTCTTC.

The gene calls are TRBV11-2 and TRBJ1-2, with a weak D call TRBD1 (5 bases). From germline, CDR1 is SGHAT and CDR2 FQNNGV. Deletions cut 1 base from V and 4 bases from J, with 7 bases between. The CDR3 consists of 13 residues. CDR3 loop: CASSLGGLYGYTF. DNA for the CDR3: TGTGCCAGCAGCTTAGGGGGACTCTATGGCTACACCTTC.

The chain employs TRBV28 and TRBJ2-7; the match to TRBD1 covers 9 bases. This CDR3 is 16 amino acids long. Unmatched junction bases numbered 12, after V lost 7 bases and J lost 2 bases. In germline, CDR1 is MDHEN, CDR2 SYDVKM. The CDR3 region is CASIGLTGQGPYEQYF. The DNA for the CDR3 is TGTGCCAGCATTGGCCTAACGGGACAGGGACCCTACGAGCAGTACTTC.

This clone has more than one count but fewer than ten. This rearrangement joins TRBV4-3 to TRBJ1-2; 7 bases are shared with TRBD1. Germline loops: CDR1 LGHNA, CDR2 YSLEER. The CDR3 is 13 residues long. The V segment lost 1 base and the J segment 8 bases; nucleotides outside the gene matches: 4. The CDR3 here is CASSQGQGLGYTF. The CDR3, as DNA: TGCGCCAGCAGCCAAGGACAGGGCTTAGGCTACACCTTC.

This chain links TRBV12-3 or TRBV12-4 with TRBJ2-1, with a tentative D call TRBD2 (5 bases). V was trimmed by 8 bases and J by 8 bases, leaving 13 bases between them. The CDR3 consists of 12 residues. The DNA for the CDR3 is TGTGCCAGCGAGGGCCCGAGGGATGAGCAGTTCTTC. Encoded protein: CASEGPRDEQFF.

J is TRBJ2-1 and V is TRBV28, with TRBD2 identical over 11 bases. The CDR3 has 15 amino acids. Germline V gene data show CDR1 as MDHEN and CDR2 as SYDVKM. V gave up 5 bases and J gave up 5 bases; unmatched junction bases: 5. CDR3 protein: CASSLLAGDNNEQFF. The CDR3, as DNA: TGTGCCAGCAGTCTACTAGCGGGAGACAACAATGAGCAGTTCTTC.

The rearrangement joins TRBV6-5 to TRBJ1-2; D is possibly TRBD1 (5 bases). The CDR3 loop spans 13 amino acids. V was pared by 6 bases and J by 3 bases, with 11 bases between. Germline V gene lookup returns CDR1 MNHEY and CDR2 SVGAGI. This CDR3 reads CASRTGTDYGYTF. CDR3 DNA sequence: TGTGCCAGCAGAACCGGGACGGACTATGGCTACACCTTC.

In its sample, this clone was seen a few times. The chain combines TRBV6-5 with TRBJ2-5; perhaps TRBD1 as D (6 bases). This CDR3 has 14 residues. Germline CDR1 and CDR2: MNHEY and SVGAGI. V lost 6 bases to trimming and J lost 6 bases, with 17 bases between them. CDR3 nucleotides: TGTGCCAGCAGCGACGTGGGGGCAGTGAAGACCCAGTACTTC. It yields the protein CASSDVGAVKTQYF.